Presented here are 5 T cell receptor beta chains from one specimen sequenced in a study of T cells expressing NK-cell markers. For each CDR3 protein, TCRdb gives one entry from its re-call of the 5' RACE reads, without DNA. Recorded for this sample: some 500,000 distinct CDR3 sequences. The sample taken for sequencing was blood T cells: a sorted CD56 or NKG2C T cell subset, CD4+ or CD8+ T cells, or bulk PBMC T cells (not recorded which). All receptors derive from a woman between 50 and 59 years old in good health.

The chain links TRBV5-1 to TRBJ2-1. Germline loops: CDR1 SGHRS, CDR2 YFSETQ. There are 13 residues in the CDR3. CDR3 amino acids: CASAASSYNEQFF. The variable domain in full, with the rest retrieved from reference TRBV5-1 and TRBJ2-1, is KAGVTQTPRYLIKTRGQQVTLSCSPISGHRSVSWYQQTPGQGLQFLFEYFSETQRNKGNFPGRFSGRQFSNSRSEMNVSTLELGDSALYLCASAASSYNEQFFGPGTRLTVL.

V is TRBV20-1 and J is TRBJ2-1; TCRdb indicates TRBD2, and absent DNA this call remains unverified. Germline V gene lookup returns CDR1 DFQATT and CDR2 SNEGSKA (reference sequence). The CDR3 sequence is 16 residues long. The CDR3 here is CSVTPGLAGVGNEQFF.

The rearrangement uses TRBV25-1 and TRBJ2-6. Germline V CDR1 and CDR2: MGHDK, SYGVNS. This CDR3 has 17 residues. The CDR3 reads CASSAVIGHSGANVLTF.

J is TRBJ2-7 and V is TRBV25-1; TCRdb's D call, TRBD2, is unchecked because there is no DNA. CDR3 size: 12 residues. CDR1 is MGHDK, CDR2 SYGVNS, per germline. The CDR3 loop reads CATGAIHYEQYF.

J is TRBJ2-1 and V is TRBV4-1; the TCRdb D gene call, TRBD2, has no DNA to confirm it. Germline CDR1 is MGHRA and CDR2 is YSYEKL. The CDR3 contains 19 residues. CDR3 loop: CASSQETSPTSYPYNEQFF.